These 8 T cell receptor beta chains were all obtained from the same sample, sequenced in a study of cytomegalovirus exposure and HLA in healthy donors. This PCR relied on a set of 60 Vbeta primers and 13 Jbeta primers. Repertoires were generated with immunoSEQ multiplex PCR, while TCRdb's copy carries only in-frame clones and drops some. Of 90,000 to 120,000 clones in the sample, around 77% were seen once. Sequencing was performed on PBMCs. The receptors derive from a male donor in good health and CMV-seronegative.

The chain is built from TRBV7-9 and TRBJ1-2; D unclear. This CDR3 spans 13 amino acids. Trimming left V 5 bases short and J 1 base short, with 8 bases between. The V gene's germline CDR1 is SEHNR and CDR2 FQNEAQ (reference sequence). The CDR3 region has the DNA TGTGCCAGCAGCGCGGGAATTAACTATGGCTACACCTTC. Translating it yields CASSAGINYGYTF.

This clone came up once. V usage is TRBV15 and J usage is TRBJ2-1; 14 bases match TRBD2. This CDR3 is built from 16 residues. J lost 7 bases, V lost 0 bases, and 2 bases had no gene match. Germline CDR1 and CDR2: LNHNV and YYDKDF (reference sequence). The DNA for the CDR3 is TGTGCCACCAGCAGAGAAGGGACTAGCGGGGGTAATGAGCAGTTCTTC. It translates to CATSREGTSGGNEQFF.

V gene TRBV2 combines with J gene TRBJ2-1; possible D gene TRBD2, 5 bases. This CDR3 has 13 residues. The V gene's germline CDR1 is SNHLY and CDR2 FYNNEI. Trimming took 8 bases from V and 5 from J, leaving 13 bases between them. The CDR3 coding sequence is TGTGCCAGCGGTCTTTGGGAGCACAATGAGCAGTTCTTC. It encodes CASGLWEHNEQFF.

This chain connects TRBV10-2 to TRBJ2-3; 7 positions match TRBD1. V lost 8 bases and J lost 1; bases outside the gene matches: 9. Germline CDR1 WSHSY, CDR2 SAAADI. This CDR3 has 15 residues. The CDR3, as DNA: TGCGCCAGCGTTAACACAGGGGTGGGCACAGATACGCAGTATTTT. The encoded protein is CASVNTGVGTDTQYF.

The chain combines TRBV14 with TRBJ2-1; TRBD2 agrees at 7 bases. CDR3 size: 15 residues. J was trimmed by 6 bases and V by 3 bases; bases with no gene match: 8. The germline CDR1 and CDR2 sequences are SGHDN and FVKESK. CDR3 region: CASSQLAVRTNEQFF. The DNA of the CDR3 is TGTGCCAGCAGCCAGCTAGCGGTGCGAACCAATGAGCAGTTCTTC.

This sequence joins TRBV27 and TRBJ2-2, with 11 positions matching TRBD1. Unmatched junction bases numbered 6, after V lost 4 bases and J lost 8 bases. Germline CDR1 and CDR2: MNHEY and SMNVEV (reference sequence). The CDR3 sequence is 15 residues long. The CDR3: CASSSRTGGKGELFF. The CDR3 DNA follows: TGTGCCAGCAGTTCCCGGACAGGGGGCAAGGGGGAGCTGTTTTTT.

V usage is TRBV2 and J usage is TRBJ1-1; 7 nucleotides align to TRBD1. Germline V lookup: CDR1 SNHLY, CDR2 FYNNEI. J lost 4 bases, V lost 7 bases, and 9 bases had no gene match. CDR3 size: 14 residues. For the CDR3, the DNA is TGTGCCAGCATCCGGGACAGAGGGGGCACTGAAGCTTTCTTT. This codes for CASIRDRGGTEAFF.

This clone was observed a handful of times. V gene TRBV4-2 combines with J gene TRBJ2-6; no definite D call. The CDR3 totals 17 residues. V lost 1 base, J lost 0 bases, and 10 bases lay in between. The germline V gene has CDR1 LGHNA and CDR2 YNFKEQ. The CDR3 loop reads CASSQAPRNSGANVLTF. CDR3 DNA: TGTGCCAGCAGCCAAGCCCCGCGGAACTCTGGGGCCAACGTCCTGACTTTC.